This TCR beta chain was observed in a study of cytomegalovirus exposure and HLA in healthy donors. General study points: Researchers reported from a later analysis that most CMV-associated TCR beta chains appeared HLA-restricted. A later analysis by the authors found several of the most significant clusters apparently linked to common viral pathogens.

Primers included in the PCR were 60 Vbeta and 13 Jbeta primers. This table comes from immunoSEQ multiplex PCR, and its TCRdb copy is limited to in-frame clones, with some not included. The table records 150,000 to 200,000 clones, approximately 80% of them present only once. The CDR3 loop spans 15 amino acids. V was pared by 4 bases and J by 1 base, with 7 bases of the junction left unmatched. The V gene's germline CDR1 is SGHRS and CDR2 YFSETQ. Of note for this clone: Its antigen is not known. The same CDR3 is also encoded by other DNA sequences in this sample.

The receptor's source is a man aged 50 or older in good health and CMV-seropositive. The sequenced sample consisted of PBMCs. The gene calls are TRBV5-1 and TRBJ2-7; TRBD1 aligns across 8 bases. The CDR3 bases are TGCGCCAGCAGCCCCCGGCAGGGGGCGTCCTACGAGCAGTACTTC. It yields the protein CASSPRQGASYEQYF.